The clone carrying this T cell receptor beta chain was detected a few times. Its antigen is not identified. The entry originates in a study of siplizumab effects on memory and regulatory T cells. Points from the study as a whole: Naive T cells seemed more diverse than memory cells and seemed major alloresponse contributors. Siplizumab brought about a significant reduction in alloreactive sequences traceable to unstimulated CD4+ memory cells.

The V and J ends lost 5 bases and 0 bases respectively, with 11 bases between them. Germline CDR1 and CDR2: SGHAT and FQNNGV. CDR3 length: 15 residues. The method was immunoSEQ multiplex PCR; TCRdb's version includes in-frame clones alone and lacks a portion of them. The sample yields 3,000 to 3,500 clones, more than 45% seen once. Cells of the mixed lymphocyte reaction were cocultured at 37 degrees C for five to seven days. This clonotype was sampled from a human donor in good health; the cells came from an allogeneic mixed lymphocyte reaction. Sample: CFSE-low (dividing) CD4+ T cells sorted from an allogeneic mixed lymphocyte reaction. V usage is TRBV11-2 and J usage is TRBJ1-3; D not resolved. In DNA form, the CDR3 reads TGTGCCAGCAGCCCACGATTTAGCTCTGGAAACACCATATATTTT. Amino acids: CASSPRFSSGNTIYF.